Listed here are 17 T cell receptor beta chains from one sample, sequenced in a study of Graves' ophthalmopathy and Graves' hyperthyroidism. As the template, RNA transcripts were used to amplify TCR beta CDR3 regions. First-round RT-PCR relied on HTBI primers, and a second-round multiplex PCR came next. TCRdb independently ran MiXCR on the multiplex PCR reads; one entry per CDR3 protein. The data show 200,000 to 250,000 distinct CDR3 sequences, about 22% seen once. What was sequenced was peripheral blood. The receptors were gathered from a woman aged 50 to 60 with Graves' ophthalmopathy.

This clonotype was seen ten or more times. V is TRBV11-1 and J is TRBJ2-7; 8 bases are shared with TRBD2. The ends lost 4 bases at V and 3 bases at J; junction bases unmatched: 20. The CDR3 loop spans 19 amino acids. Germline CDR1 is SGHAT and CDR2 is FQDESV (reference sequence). In nucleotides, the CDR3 is TGTGCCAGCAGCTCAATCGGTCAGGGCCGCGGCGGGAGGAACTACGAGCAGTACTTC. It is translated as CASSSIGQGRGGRNYEQYF.

This clonotype appeared many times. The rearrangement links TRBV20-1 to TRBJ2-1; D is undetermined. The CDR3 runs to 12 residues. Looked up from germline, CDR1 is DFQATT and CDR2 is SNEGSKA (reference sequence). Deletions cut 1 base from V and 4 bases from J, with 5 bases between. The CDR3 here is CSARGGYNEQFF. CDR3 sequence (DNA): TGCAGTGCTAGAGGGGGATACAATGAGCAGTTCTTC.

This clonotype was recorded at least ten times. A read error may account for a junction end that differs from germline. The CDR3 DNA is TGTGCCAGCAGCAAAGATACCGGGCCACTAAACTATTTCTTC. This gives the protein CASSKDTGPLNYFF. V is TRBV28 and J is TRBJ1-2; no definite D call. Germline CDR1 MDHEN, CDR2 SYDVKM. There are 14 residues in the CDR3.

V is TRBV11-2 and J is TRBJ2-5, with D tentatively TRBD1 (5 bases). V lost 5 bases to trimming and J lost 4 bases, with 14 bases between them. The CDR3 totals 14 residues. The V gene's germline CDR1 is SGHAT and CDR2 FQNNGV. This CDR3 reads CASSIVGVPETQYF. The DNA of the CDR3 is TGTGCCAGCAGCATCGTAGGGGTACCAGAGACCCAGTACTTC.

There are many counts of this clonotype. This chain connects TRBV12-3 or TRBV12-4 to TRBJ2-5; D perhaps matches TRBD2 (5 bases). The CDR3 extends over 14 amino acids. V lost 11 bases and J 1 base, leaving 17 bases between the germline ends. DNA of the CDR3: TGTGCCTGTACTAGGCGGGCGGGCCAAGAGACCCAGTACTTC. Its protein product is CACTRRAGQETQYF.

This clonotype was recorded many times. J is TRBJ2-7 and V is TRBV11-2; no clear D. V was pared by 2 bases and J by 7 bases, with 12 bases between. Germline V gene sequence: CDR1 SGHAT, CDR2 FQNNGV. This CDR3 is 13 amino acids long. The CDR3 region has the DNA TGTGCCAGCAGCTTAACCGACTCGGTGGAGCAGTACTTC. Translation gives CASSLTDSVEQYF. Full variable domain (outside the CDR3, taken from reference TRBV11-2 and TRBJ2-7): EAGVAQSPRYKIIEKRQSVAFWCNPISGHATLYWYQQILGQGPKLLIQFQNNGVVDDSQLPKDRFSAERLKGVDSTLKIQPAKLEDSAVYLCASSLTDSVEQYFGPGTRLTVT.

This clonotype was observed many times. The V gene is TRBV5-1, the J gene TRBJ1-1; D unclear. V gave up 1 base and J gave up 1 base, with 14 bases separating them. Germline V gene lookup returns CDR1 SGHRS and CDR2 YFSETQ. The CDR3 spans 16 residues. CDR3 in DNA: TGCGCCAGCAGCTTGAGGCAGGAGCGACAGAACACTGAAGCTTTCTTT. It translates to CASSLRQERQNTEAFF. The entire variable domain, with the rest obtained from reference TRBV5-1 and TRBJ1-1, is as follows: KAGVTQTPRYLIKTRGQQVTLSCSPISGHRSVSWYQQTPGQGLQFLFEYFSETQRNKGNFPGRFSGRQFSNSRSEMNVSTLELGDSALYLCASSLRQERQNTEAFFGQGTRLTVV.

This clonotype was found many times. The DNA for the CDR3 is TGTGCCAGCAGCTTAACTCGCCAAGAGACCCAGTACTTC. Residues: CASSLTRQETQYF. The V call is TRBV7-9, the J call TRBJ2-5; D is unresolved. This CDR3 spans 13 amino acids. Germline V gene data show CDR1 as SEHNR and CDR2 as FQNEAQ (reference sequence). Trimming shortened V by 2 bases and J by 1 base, and 5 bases separated the two germline ends.

In this sample, this clonotype turned up many times. The chain uses TRBV7-8 and TRBJ1-1, with 8 positions matching TRBD1. CDR3 length: 16 residues. V lost 5 bases to trimming and J lost 2 bases; unmatched junction nucleotides: 10. Germline V CDR1 and CDR2: SGHVS, FQNEAQ. In nucleotides, the CDR3 is TGTGCCAGCAGCCAGGCCCGGACAGGGATTAACACTGAAGCTTTCTTT. This sequence encodes CASSQARTGINTEAFF.

This clonotype occurred many times. The gene calls are TRBV30 and TRBJ1-5; TRBD1 aligns across 8 bases. CDR3 length: 13 residues. Per germline, CDR1 GTSNPN and CDR2 SVGIG (reference sequence). The V segment lost 1 base and the J segment 6 bases; nucleotides outside the gene matches: 2. DNA of the CDR3: TGTGCCTGGAGTGCCGACAGGGGTCAGCCCCAGCATTTT. Protein product: CAWSADRGQPQHF.

This clonotype showed up just a few times. V is TRBV5-1 and J is TRBJ2-7, with no clear D. CDR1 SGHRS and CDR2 YFSETQ come from the germline V gene. V lost 0 bases and J lost 0, with 10 bases in between. The CDR3 consists of 15 residues. CDR3 nucleotide sequence: TGCGCCAGCAGCTTGGCCTCGATCTACTCCTACGAGCAGTACTTC. The encoded protein is CASSLASIYSYEQYF.

This clonotype was seen many times. CDR3 bases: TGTGCCAGTAGTAGTGGCACAGGAATTCGCACTGAAGCTTTCTTT. Its translation is CASSSGTGIRTEAFF. J is TRBJ1-1 and V is TRBV19, with D possibly matching TRBD1 (5 bases). CDR1 and CDR2 from the germline V gene are LNHDA and SQIVND (reference sequence). Trimming took off 4 bases at V and 4 bases at J, with 16 bases between the two ends. This CDR3 has 15 amino acids.

This clonotype was seen many times. The chain links TRBV20-1 to TRBJ1-3; tentatively, D is TRBD1 (6 bases). Trimming took 0 bases from V and 0 from J, leaving 12 bases between them. This CDR3 spans 16 amino acids. CDR1 and CDR2 (germline): DFQATT, SNEGSKA (reference sequence). Here the CDR3 reads CSARDQGPISGNTIYF. CDR3 DNA sequence: TGCAGTGCTAGAGACCAGGGGCCGATCTCTGGAAACACCATATATTTT.

To note about this clonotype: One end of the junction varies from germline; a read error may be responsible. The chain uses TRBV28 and TRBJ1-6; TRBD1 might be the D (5 bases). Germline V CDR1 and CDR2: MDHEN, SYDVKM. The CDR3 sequence is 15 residues long. The CDR3 DNA follows: TGTGCCAGCAGTCCTGAGGGGACCGGGAGTTCACCCCCCCACTTT. Translating gives CASSPEGTGSSPPHF.

The chain carries TRBV7-9 and TRBJ1-3; the D gene is possibly TRBD1 (6 bases). V dropped 5 bases and J dropped 3 bases, with 14 bases sitting between them. The germline V gene has CDR1 SEHNR and CDR2 FQNEAQ (reference sequence). The CDR3 has 15 amino acids. The CDR3 DNA is TGTGCCAGCAGCCTAGGACAGAAAAATGGAAACACCATATATTTT. Its protein is CASSLGQKNGNTIYF.

This clonotype was counted only a few times. The genes are TRBV29-1 and TRBJ2-2; D is perhaps TRBD1 (6 bases). CDR3 length equals 14 residues. Germline CDR1 reads SQVTM; CDR2 reads ANQGSEA. Deletions cut 6 bases from V and 0 bases from J, with 11 bases between. The CDR3 DNA sequence: TGCAGCGTCAGGACAGAAGCGAACACCGGGGAGCTGTTTTTT. Residues: CSVRTEANTGELFF.

This clonotype has at least ten counts. The rearrangement links TRBV27 to TRBJ1-2, with 8 bases lining up with TRBD1. CDR1 is MNHEY, CDR2 SMNVEV, per germline (reference sequence). The ends lost 4 bases at V and 5 bases at J; junction bases unmatched: 15. This CDR3 has 17 residues. Written as DNA, the CDR3 is TGTGCCAGCAGTTCGACGGGACAGGTGGGAGTCCTTTATGGCTACACCTTC. Translation gives CASSSTGQVGVLYGYTF.